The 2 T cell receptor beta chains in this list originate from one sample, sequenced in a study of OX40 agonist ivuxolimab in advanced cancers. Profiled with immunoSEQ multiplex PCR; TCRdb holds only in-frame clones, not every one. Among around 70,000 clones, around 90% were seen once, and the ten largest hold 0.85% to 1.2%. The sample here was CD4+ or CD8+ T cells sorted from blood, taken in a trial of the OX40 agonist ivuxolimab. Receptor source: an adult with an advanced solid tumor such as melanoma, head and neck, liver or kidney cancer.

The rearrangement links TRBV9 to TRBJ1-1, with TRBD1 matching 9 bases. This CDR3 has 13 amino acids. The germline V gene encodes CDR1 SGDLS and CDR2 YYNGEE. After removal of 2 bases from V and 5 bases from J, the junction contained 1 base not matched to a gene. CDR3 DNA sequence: TGTGCCAGCAGCGTCGGACAGGGGACTGAAGCTTTCTTT. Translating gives CASSVGQGTEAFF. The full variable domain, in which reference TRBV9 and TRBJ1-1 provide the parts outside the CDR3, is DSGVTQTPKHLITATGQRVTLRCSPRSGDLSVYWYQQSLDQGLQFLIQYYNGEERAKGNILERFSAQQFPDLHSELNLSSLELGDSALYFCASSVGQGTEAFFGQGTRLTVV.

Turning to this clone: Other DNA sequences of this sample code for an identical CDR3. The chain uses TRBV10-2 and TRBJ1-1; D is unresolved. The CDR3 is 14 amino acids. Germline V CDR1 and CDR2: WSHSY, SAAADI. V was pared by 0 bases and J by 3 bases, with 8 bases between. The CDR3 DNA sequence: TGCGCCAGCAGTGAGTCGAAGGGAGACACTGAAGCTTTCTTT. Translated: CASSESKGDTEAFF.